This entry describes one TCR beta chain. The clone's antigen remains unknown. No quality values exist for individual bases; no much larger clone is one base distant. The entry originates in a study of CD4 T cells in relation to SARS-CoV-2 and coronaviruses (dated by TCRdb to about 2021). In terms of the full investigation: In the ViraFEST assay, PBMCs were cultured with antigen for roughly ten days, after which TCR beta CDR3s were sequenced to identify antigen-specific clonal expansions. The negative reference condition was either a culture with an HIV-1 Nef peptide pool or a culture with no peptide. Patient-derived lymphoblastoid cell lines were used to map the HLA restriction of shared crossreactive spike epitopes. The study assessed, at the TCR clonotype level, memory CD4+ T cell crossreactivity between SARS-CoV-2 and common cold coronavirus spike proteins. Samples from three pre-COVID donors and the naive versus memory experiments were sequenced with the Adaptive Biotechnologies TCR-sequencing kit; other data were Illumina-based. For other donors in the study, expansion assays were sequenced with a different, Illumina-based TCR-beta assay.

The library was generated by the immunoSEQ multiplex PCR assay. The original methods were these. During preprocessing, nonproductive sequences were removed, along with CDR3s that did not begin with C, did not end with F or W, or were shorter than 7 amino acids. Antigen-specific clonotypes were called with the MANAFEST web app on the basis of expansion relative to the reference and to other culture wells. To be counted as positive, a clone had to show significant expansion compared with the reference culture, at an FDR below 0.05, in 2 of 3 replicate wells. Positive clones also required significant expansion versus all other tandem wells and an odds ratio above 5. Pairwise Levenshtein distance, computed with the stringdist R package after three terminal residues were trimmed from each end, was used as the measure of CDR3 homology. TCRdb limited this immuneACCESS table to in-frame rearrangements with V and J called. A share of clones is missing; checked studies link under half to unresolved V genes, and the rest is unexplained. V and J calls and clone size come straight from that table; D and trimming were deduced from the DNA. The sample table holds around 9,700 clones, of which about 81% were seen once. Of the sample, roughly 17% falls within the top ten clones.

CD4+ T cells from unexposed donors were collected before the COVID-19 pandemic (2011-2018). After 10 days of culture, CD4+ T cells were isolated with the EasySep CD4+ T cell isolation kit. As cell number allowed, CD4+ T cells from unexposed donors were tested for reactivity to SARS-CoV-2 S and N and to four common cold coronavirus spike pools. PBMCs were cultured at two million per well in IMDM supplemented with 5% human AB serum and roughly 10 IU/ml IL-2. Half of the culture medium was replaced with fresh IL-2-containing medium on days 3 and 7. In general, triplicate replicate wells were used for every peptide culture condition. The leukapheresis product for the unexposed donors was obtained through commercial purchase. Ficoll-Paque PLUS gradient centrifugation was used to isolate PBMCs from either whole blood or leukapheresis product. PBMCs were either cryopreserved at -140 degrees C or used fresh in the expansion assay. The QIAamp Micro DNA Kit was used to extract genomic DNA from the CD4+ T cells.

CDR1 and CDR2 were assigned from the germline V gene as LGHNA and YNFKEQ. Trimming at the junction amounts to 1 base on V and 2 bases on J, and the germline ends lie 15 bases apart. The CDR3 goes from the cysteine to the phenylalanine over 16 residues. Solely the CDR3 DNA is kept, with 48 bases framed from the first base. General study outcomes and caveats: Memory CD4+ clonotypes crossrecognizing SARS-CoV-2 and at least one common cold coronavirus spike were found in 60% to 70% of donors. Pre-pandemic and post-infection samples were not both contributed by any donor, so tracing of the source of pre-existing responses was limited. Since the crossreactivity analysis centred on spike protein, crossreactivity against other viral proteins was not assessed. Small numbers of patients and of tested TCRs limited the study. Significantly weaker SARS-CoV-2-driven expansion was shown by crossreactive clones than by monoreactive clones, consistent with antigenic imprinting.

Sequencing input: CD4+ T cells from PBMCs, cultured in vitro. The sequence derives from a human donor in good health. The rearrangement joined TRBV4-2 to TRBJ2-7; TRBD2 is possibly the D segment (6 matching bases). CDR3 sequence: CASSQGLLANPYEQYF. The nucleotide sequence reads TGTGCCAGCAGCCAAGGACTCCTAGCGAATCCCTACGAGCAGTACTTC.